The rows below give T cell receptor beta chains drawn from one sample of a study of T cell responses to AZD1222 COVID-19 vaccine. The data were produced by immunoSEQ multiplex PCR, yet TCRdb's version contains in-frame clones alone and is incomplete. There are about 140,000 clones in the sample; roughly 92% occur only once, and about 1.4% lies in the top ten. The source was peripheral blood, collected on day 0 of AZD1222 vaccination. These receptors originate from an adult in good health. CDR3s include the opening cysteine and the closing phenylalanine or tryptophan. Fields, in order: D gene, clone size, J gene, V gene, CDR3 DNA, CDR3 protein. D genes are given only for firm matches. Not all rows give a size; the values are once, few, many and, for expanded clones, a class.

. . TRBJ2-2 TRBV5-1 TGCGCCAGCAGCTTGGGGGCAGTGGGTTACACCGGGGAGCTGTTTTTT CASSLGAVGYTGELFF
. . TRBJ1-5 TRBV2 TGTGCCAGCAGAGGGGGTAATAATCAGCCCCAGCATTTT CASRGGNNQPQHF
TRBD2 once TRBJ2-1 TRBV5-1 TGCGCCAGCAATCCTAGCGGGAGAATAAATGAGCAGTTCTTC CASNPSGRINEQFF
. . TRBJ1-2 TRBV24-1 TGTGCCACCAGTGATGAGGGGAACTATGGCTACACCTTC CATSDEGNYGYTF
TRBD2 . TRBJ2-1 TRBV4-1 TGCGCCAGCAGCCCCGGGTGGGCCCTAGCGGGGGTGTACAATGAGCAGTTCTTC CASSPGWALAGVYNEQFF
. . TRBJ2-3 TRBV9 TGTGCCAGCAGCCTCCGACCTCGGTCAGATACGCAGTATTTT CASSLRPRSDTQYF
. . TRBJ1-2 TRBV19 TGTGCCAGTAGCCCTATGCGGGGTCAGTCATACTATGGCTACACCTTC CASSPMRGQSYYGYTF
. . TRBJ1-2 TRBV5-6 TGTGCCAGCAGCTTGAGATCAGGAAGGGGCTACACCTTC CASSLRSGRGYTF
TRBD1 . TRBJ1-1 TRBV11-2 TGTGCCAGTAGGCGAGGCAGGGGGAAGGAGGTGAACACTGAAGCTTTCTTT CASRRGRGKEVNTEAFF
. . TRBJ1-5 TRBV12-3/TRBV12-4 TGTGCCAGCAGTTTAGGGGGGGCTCAGCCCCAGCATTTT CASSLGGAQPQHF
. . TRBJ2-1 TRBV6-6 TGTGCCAGCAGCCTGGGGCGACAGGGAGGTGAGCAGTTCTTC CASSLGRQGGEQFF
. . TRBJ1-1 TRBV7-9 TGTGCCAGCAGCCCCCTGGGCAGAAACACTGAAGCTTTCTTT CASSPLGRNTEAFF
. . TRBJ2-3 TRBV6-6 TGTGCCAGCAGTGAGGGTGTAAGCACAGATACGCAGTATTTT CASSEGVSTDTQYF
TRBD1 . TRBJ1-2 TRBV28 TGTGCCAGCAGTTTATCCAAGACAGGGCACTATGGCTACACCTTC CASSLSKTGHYGYTF
TRBD2 . TRBJ2-1 TRBV4-3 TGCGCCAGCAGCCAAGGGGCGGGAGACGAGCAGTTCTTC CASSQGAGDEQFF
TRBD2 . TRBJ2-7 TRBV5-5 TGTGCCAGCAGCTTGCCTAGCGGAGCCTACGAGCAGTACTTC CASSLPSGAYEQYF
. . TRBJ1-2 TRBV29-1 TGCAGCGTTGAAGAAGGAGCGCGGCTCTATGGCTACACCTTC CSVEEGARLYGYTF
. . TRBJ2-7 TRBV6-6 TGTGCCTCGATCCGGGCCACCAGCTCCTACGAGCAGTACTTC CASIRATSSYEQYF